The 10 T cell receptor beta chains below all came from one sample that was sequenced in a study of a mutant IDH1 vaccine in newly diagnosed glioma. Time point denoted: baseline, week 1 (first vaccination visit). Treatment meaning: pre-vaccination baseline after standard-of-care therapy. Clones were sequenced by immunoSEQ multiplex PCR, and TCRdb holds only the in-frame ones, with some missing. The table records approximately 92,000 clones, around 77% of them present only once. Here the sequenced sample was PBMCs, taken from a glioma patient treated with radiotherapy, temozolomide or both. These receptors came from a man aged 40-49 years with glioma.

The J gene is TRBJ2-1, the V gene TRBV7-3; the D gene is possibly TRBD1 (6 bases). Trimming took 5 bases from V and 5 from J, leaving 16 bases between them. This CDR3 is built from 15 residues. Looked up from germline, CDR1 is SGHTA and CDR2 is FQGTGA. CDR3 loop: CASSQPGQLNNEQFF. The CDR3 DNA reads as TGTGCCAGCAGCCAACCAGGACAGTTAAACAATGAGCAGTTCTTC. Together with reference TRBV7-3 and TRBJ2-1, the CDR3 gives the full variable domain: GAGVSQTPSNKVTEKGKYVELRCDPISGHTALYWYRQSLGQGPEFLIYFQGTGAADDSGLPNDRFFAVRPEGSVSTLKIQRTERGDSAVYLCASSQPGQLNNEQFFGPGTRLTVL.

DNA of the CDR3: TGTGCCAGTAGCCCTATCGGGGCAGACAATGAGCAGTTCTTC. Translating it yields CASSPIGADNEQFF. This chain connects TRBV19 to TRBJ2-1; D may be TRBD1 or TRBD2 (5 bases each). Trimming left V 6 bases short and J 5 bases short, with 14 bases between. Germline assignment: CDR1 LNHDA and CDR2 SQIVND (reference sequence). The CDR3 has 14 amino acids.

The J gene is TRBJ1-1, the V gene TRBV7-9, with a possible D match to TRBD1 (5 bases). Germline V CDR1 and CDR2: SEHNR, FQNEAQ (reference sequence). The CDR3 is 14 residues long. The V and J ends lost 5 bases and 1 base respectively, with 11 bases between them. For the CDR3, the DNA is TGTGCCAGCAGCCTCGGACAAAAGAACACTGAAGCTTTCTTT. Residues: CASSLGQKNTEAFF.

V gene TRBV6-6 combines with J gene TRBJ2-7, with a weak D call TRBD2 (5 bases). The CDR3 runs to 13 residues. Deletions cut 6 bases from V and 3 bases from J, with 12 bases between. CDR1 and CDR2 from the germline V gene are MNHNY and SVGAGI (reference sequence). In DNA form, the CDR3 reads TGTGCCAGCAGAAACTCCGGGAACTACGAGCAGTACTTC. Translating gives CASRNSGNYEQYF.

The chain carries TRBV18 and TRBJ2-5; 7 nucleotides align to TRBD1. Germline trimming cut 4 bases from V and 4 bases from J; bases unmatched to any gene: 9. The CDR3 is 15 amino acids. Germline V gene data show CDR1 as KGHSH and CDR2 as LQKENI. CDR3 in amino acids: CASSQNRGTAETQYF. As DNA, the CDR3 is TGTGCCAGCTCACAAAACAGGGGAACCGCAGAGACCCAGTACTTC.

The V gene is TRBV11-2, the J gene TRBJ1-2; D gene unclear. The CDR3 runs to 15 residues. Germline CDR1 and CDR2: SGHAT and FQNNGV. Trimming took off 2 bases at V and 2 bases at J, with 12 bases between the two ends. This CDR3 reads CASSLSGLTNYGYTF. CDR3 nucleotide sequence: TGTGCCAGCAGCTTATCTGGGCTTACCAACTATGGCTACACCTTC.

V and J are TRBV6-5 and TRBJ2-7, with unresolved D. Trimming took off 0 bases at V and 6 bases at J, with 15 bases between the two ends. This CDR3 contains 15 residues. Germline assignment: CDR1 MNHEY and CDR2 SVGAGI. The CDR3, as DNA: TGTGCCAGCAGTTACTCGAGGTCTTTTCGAACCGAGCAGTACTTC. Its protein product is CASSYSRSFRTEQYF.

A few counts support this clone. V is TRBV2 and J is TRBJ1-5; 9 nucleotides align to TRBD1. CDR1 is SNHLY, CDR2 FYNNEI, per germline. V lost 9 bases, J lost 5 bases, and 5 bases stayed unmatched. The CDR3 has 13 amino acids. DNA for the CDR3: TGTGCCAGAGGGACAGGGACAGATCAGCCCCAGCATTTT. Protein sequence: CARGTGTDQPQHF. The full variable domain, in which reference TRBV2 and TRBJ1-5 provide the parts outside the CDR3, is EPEVTQTPSHQVTQMGQEVILRCVPISNHLYFYWYRQILGQKVEFLVSFYNNEISEKSEIFDDQFSVERPDGSNFTLKIRSTKLEDSAMYFCARGTGTDQPQHFGDGTRLSIL.

This clone was counted ten times or more. DNA of the CDR3: TGTGCCAGCAGCCGAGGCGCAGGGGCCTACGAGCAGTACTTC. Protein product: CASSRGAGAYEQYF. The J gene is TRBJ2-7, the V gene TRBV4-2; weak D call: TRBD1 (6 bases). Deletions cut 4 bases from V and 2 bases from J, with 12 bases between. Germline V gene data show CDR1 as LGHNA and CDR2 as YNFKEQ. The CDR3 extends over 14 amino acids.

The chain combines TRBV6-1 with TRBJ2-2; 8 bases fit TRBD1. With V trimmed by 4 bases and J by 5 bases, 6 bases remained unmatched. There are 15 residues in the CDR3. The germline V gene encodes CDR1 MNHNS and CDR2 SASEGT. CDR3: CASSGTGPGTGELFF. DNA for the CDR3: TGTGCCAGCAGTGGGACAGGGCCGGGAACCGGGGAGCTGTTTTTT.